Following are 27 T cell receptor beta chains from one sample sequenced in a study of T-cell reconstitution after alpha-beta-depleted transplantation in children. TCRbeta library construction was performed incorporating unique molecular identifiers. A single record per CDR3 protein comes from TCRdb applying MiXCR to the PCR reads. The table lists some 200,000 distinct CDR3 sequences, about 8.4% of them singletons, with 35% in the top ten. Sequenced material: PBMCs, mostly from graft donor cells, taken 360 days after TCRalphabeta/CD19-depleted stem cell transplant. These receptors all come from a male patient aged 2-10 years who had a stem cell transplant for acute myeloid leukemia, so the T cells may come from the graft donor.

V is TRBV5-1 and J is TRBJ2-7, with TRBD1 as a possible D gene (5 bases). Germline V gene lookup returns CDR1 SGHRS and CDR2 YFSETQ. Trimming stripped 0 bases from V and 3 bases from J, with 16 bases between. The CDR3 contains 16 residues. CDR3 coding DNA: TGCGCCAGCAGCTTGGGGCCAGGGCCCCTCAACTACGAGCAGTACTTC. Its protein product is CASSLGPGPLNYEQYF.

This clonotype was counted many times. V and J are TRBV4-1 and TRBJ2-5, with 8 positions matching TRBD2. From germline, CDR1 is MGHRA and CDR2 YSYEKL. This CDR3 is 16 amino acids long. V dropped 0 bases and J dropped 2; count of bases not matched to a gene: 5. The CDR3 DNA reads TGCGCCAGCAGCCAAGATCGGGGACTAGAACAAGAGACCCAGTACTTC. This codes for CASSQDRGLEQETQYF.

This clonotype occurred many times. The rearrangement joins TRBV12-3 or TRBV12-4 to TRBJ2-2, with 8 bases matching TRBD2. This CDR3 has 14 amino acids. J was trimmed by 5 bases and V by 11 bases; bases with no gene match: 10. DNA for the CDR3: TGTGCCTTGGAGCGGGAGTCGGGAACCGGGGAGCTGTTTTTT. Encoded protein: CALERESGTGELFF.

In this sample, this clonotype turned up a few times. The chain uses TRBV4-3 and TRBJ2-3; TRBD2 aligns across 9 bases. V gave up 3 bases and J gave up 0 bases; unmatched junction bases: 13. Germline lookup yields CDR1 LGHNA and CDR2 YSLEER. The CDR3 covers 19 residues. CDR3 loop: CASSHLVAGAWGSTDTQYF. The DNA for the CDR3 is TGCGCCAGCAGCCACCTCGTAGCGGGAGCTTGGGGGAGCACAGATACGCAGTATTTT.

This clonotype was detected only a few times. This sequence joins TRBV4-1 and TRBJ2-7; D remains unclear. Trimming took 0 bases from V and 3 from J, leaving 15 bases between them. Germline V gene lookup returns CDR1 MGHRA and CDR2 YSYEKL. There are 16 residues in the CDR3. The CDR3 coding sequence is TGCGCCAGCAGCCAAGATCGTTGGAGAGGATACTACGAGCAGTACTTC. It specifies CASSQDRWRGYYEQYF.

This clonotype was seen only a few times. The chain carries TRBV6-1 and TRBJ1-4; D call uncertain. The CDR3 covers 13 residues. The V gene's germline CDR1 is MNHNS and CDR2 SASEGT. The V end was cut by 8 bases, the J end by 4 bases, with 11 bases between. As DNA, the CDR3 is TGTGCCAGCTCTGAGGGATTTAATGAAAAACTGTTTTTT. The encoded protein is CASSEGFNEKLFF.

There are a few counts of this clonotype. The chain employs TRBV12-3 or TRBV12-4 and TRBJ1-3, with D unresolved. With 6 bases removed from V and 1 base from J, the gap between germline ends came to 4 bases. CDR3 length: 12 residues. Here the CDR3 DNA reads TGTGCCAGCAGCCGTTCTGGAAACACCATATATTTT. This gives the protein CASSRSGNTIYF.

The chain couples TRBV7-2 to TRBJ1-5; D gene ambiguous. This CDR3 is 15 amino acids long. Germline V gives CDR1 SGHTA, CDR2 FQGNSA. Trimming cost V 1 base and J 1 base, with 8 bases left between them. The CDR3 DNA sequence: TGTGCCAGCAGCTTAGGGTCCAGAAGCAATCAGCCCCAGCATTTT. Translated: CASSLGSRSNQPQHF.

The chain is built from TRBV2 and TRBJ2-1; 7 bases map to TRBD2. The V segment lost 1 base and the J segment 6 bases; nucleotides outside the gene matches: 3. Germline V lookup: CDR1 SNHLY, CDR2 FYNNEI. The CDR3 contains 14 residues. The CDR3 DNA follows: TGTGCCAGCAGTGAAGGGCTAGCGGCCAATGAGCAGTTCTTC. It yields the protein CASSEGLAANEQFF.

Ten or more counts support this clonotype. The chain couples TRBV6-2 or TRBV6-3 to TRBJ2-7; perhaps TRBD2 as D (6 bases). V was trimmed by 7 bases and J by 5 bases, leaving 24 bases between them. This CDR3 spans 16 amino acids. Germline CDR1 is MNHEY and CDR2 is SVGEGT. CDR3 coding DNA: TGTGCCAGCACCCATCGAGGAGGGCATTTTACTAACGAGCAGTACTTC. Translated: CASTHRGGHFTNEQYF.

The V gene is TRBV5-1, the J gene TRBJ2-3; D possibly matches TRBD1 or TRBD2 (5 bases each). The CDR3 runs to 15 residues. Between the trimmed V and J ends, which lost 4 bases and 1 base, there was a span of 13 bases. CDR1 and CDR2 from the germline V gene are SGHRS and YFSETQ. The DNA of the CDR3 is TGCGCCAGCAGCCACGTGCAGGGACGCACAGATACGCAGTATTTT. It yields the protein CASSHVQGRTDTQYF.

The CDR3 region is CASTHRVRVDGTGELFF. In nucleotides, the CDR3 is TGTGCCAGCACCCACCGGGTGAGAGTCGATGGCACCGGGGAGCTGTTTTTT. The chain is built from TRBV21-1 and TRBJ2-2; TRBD1 is taken as the D call from the table, unchecked against the DNA. TRBV21-1 is a recognized pseudogene. CDR3 size: 17 residues.

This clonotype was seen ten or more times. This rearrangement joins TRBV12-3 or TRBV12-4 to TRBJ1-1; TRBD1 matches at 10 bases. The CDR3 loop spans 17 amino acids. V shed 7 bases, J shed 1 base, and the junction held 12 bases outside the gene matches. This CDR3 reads CASTQVGQGTPNTEAFF. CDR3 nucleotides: TGTGCCAGCACCCAGGTGGGACAGGGGACTCCGAACACTGAAGCTTTCTTT.

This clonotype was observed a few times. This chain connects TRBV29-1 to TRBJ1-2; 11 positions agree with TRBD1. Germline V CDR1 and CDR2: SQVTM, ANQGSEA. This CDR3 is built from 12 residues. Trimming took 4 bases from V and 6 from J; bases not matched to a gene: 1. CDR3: CSVGTGGHGYTF. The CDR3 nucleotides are TGCAGCGTTGGGACAGGGGGCCATGGCTACACCTTC. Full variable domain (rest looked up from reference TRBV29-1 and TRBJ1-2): SAVISQKPSRDICQRGTSLTIQCQVDSQVTMMFWYRQQPGQSLTLIATANQGSEATYESGFVIDKFPISRPNLTFSTLTVSNMSPEDSSIYLCSVGTGGHGYTFGSGTRLTVV.

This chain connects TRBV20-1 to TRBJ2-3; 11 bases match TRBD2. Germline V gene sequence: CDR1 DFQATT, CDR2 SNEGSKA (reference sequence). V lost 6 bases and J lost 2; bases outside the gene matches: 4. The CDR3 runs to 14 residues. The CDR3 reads CSAPLAGVTDTQYF. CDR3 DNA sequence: TGCAGTGCGCCACTAGCGGGGGTCACAGATACGCAGTATTTT.

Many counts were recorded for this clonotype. The CDR3 here is CASSQDMREQYF. The CDR3 DNA follows: TGCGCCAGCAGCCAAGATATGCGGGAGCAGTACTTC. V gene TRBV4-1 combines with J gene TRBJ2-7; D not certain. CDR3 length equals 12 residues. Between the trimmed V and J ends, which lost 0 bases and 7 bases, there was a span of 7 bases. Germline V gene sequence: CDR1 MGHRA, CDR2 YSYEKL.

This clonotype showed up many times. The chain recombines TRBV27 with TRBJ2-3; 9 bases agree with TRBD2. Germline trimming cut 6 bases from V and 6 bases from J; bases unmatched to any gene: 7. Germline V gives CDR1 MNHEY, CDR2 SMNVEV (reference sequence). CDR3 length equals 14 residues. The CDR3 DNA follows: TGTGCCAGCAGCCCAGCGGGGGGTGCCGATACGCAGTATTTT. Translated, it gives CASSPAGGADTQYF.

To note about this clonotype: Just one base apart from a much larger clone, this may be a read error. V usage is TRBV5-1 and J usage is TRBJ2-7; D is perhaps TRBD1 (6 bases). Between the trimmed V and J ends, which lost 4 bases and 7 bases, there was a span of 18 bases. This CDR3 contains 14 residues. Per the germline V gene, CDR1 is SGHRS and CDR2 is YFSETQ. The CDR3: CASSPQVGGQEQYF. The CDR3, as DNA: TGCGCCAGCAGCCCCCAAGTCGGCGGACAGGAGCAGTACTTC.

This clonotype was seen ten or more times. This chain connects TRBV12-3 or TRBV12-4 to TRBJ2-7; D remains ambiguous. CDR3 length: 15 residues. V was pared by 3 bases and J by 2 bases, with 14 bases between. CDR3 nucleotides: TGTGCCAGCAGTTTTACTCGTATGATTACCTACGAGCAGTACTTC. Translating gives CASSFTRMITYEQYF.

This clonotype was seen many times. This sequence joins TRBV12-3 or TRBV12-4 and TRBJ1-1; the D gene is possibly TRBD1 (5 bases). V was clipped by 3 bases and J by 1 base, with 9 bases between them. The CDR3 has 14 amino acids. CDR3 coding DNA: TGTGCCAGCAGTTTTGTTGGACAGAACACTGAAGCTTTCTTT. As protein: CASSFVGQNTEAFF.

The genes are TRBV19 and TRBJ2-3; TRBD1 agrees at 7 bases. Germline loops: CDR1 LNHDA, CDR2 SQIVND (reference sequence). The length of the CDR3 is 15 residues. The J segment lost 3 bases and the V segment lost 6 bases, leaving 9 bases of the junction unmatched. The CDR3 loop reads CASSPRTGLTDTQYF. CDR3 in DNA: TGTGCCAGTAGCCCTAGGACAGGTTTGACAGATACGCAGTATTTT.

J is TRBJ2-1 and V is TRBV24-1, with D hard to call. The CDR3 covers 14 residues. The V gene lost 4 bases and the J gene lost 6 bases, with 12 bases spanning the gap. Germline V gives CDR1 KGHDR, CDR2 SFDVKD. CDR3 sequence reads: CATSDDTELNEQFF. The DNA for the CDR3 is TGTGCCACCAGTGACGACACAGAACTCAATGAGCAGTTCTTC.

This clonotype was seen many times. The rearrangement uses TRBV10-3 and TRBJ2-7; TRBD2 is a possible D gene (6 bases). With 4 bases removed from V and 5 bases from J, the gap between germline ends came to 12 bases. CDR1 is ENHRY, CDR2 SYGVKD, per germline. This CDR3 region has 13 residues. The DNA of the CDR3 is TGTGCCATCAGTGTCAGGCTAGCGAACGAGCAGTACTTC. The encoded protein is CAISVRLANEQYF.

The CDR3 loop is CASSQVRSSAGADTQYF. The CDR3 bases are TGCGCCAGCAGCCAAGTCCGTTCGTCGGCGGGGGCAGATACGCAGTATTTT. The V gene is TRBV4-1, the J gene TRBJ2-3; 7 bases are a match to TRBD2. Germline V gene sequence: CDR1 MGHRA, CDR2 YSYEKL. V dropped 1 base and J dropped 4; count of bases not matched to a gene: 11. This CDR3 is 17 amino acids long.

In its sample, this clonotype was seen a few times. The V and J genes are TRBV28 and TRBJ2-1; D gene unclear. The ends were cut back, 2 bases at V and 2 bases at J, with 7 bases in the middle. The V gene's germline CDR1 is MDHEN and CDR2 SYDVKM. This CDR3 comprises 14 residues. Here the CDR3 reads CASSLEPAYNEQFF. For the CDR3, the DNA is TGTGCCAGCAGTTTAGAACCCGCCTACAATGAGCAGTTCTTC.

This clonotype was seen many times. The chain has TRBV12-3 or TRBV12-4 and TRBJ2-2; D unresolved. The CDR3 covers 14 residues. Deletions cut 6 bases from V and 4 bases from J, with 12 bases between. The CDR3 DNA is TGTGCCAGCAGGGGTAACAGATTCACCGGGGAGCTGTTTTTT. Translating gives CASRGNRFTGELFF.

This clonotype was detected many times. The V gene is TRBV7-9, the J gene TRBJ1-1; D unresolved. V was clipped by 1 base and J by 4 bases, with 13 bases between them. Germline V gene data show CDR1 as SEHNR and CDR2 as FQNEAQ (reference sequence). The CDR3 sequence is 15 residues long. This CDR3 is CASSLGGFRSTEAFF. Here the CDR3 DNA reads TGTGCCAGCAGCTTAGGAGGGTTTCGGAGCACTGAAGCTTTCTTT.